These 3 T cell receptor beta chains were all obtained from the same sample, sequenced in a study of pediatric ulcerative colitis. During colonoscopy, one to two rectal pinch biopsies were collected. The data were produced by immunoSEQ multiplex PCR, yet TCRdb's version contains in-frame clones alone and is incomplete. The data contain fewer than 25,000 clones, around 69% of them seen just once; the ten biggest clones take up about 16%. The sequenced sample consisted of gut tissue. The receptors were sampled from a boy aged 5-17 years with severe ulcerative colitis.

The rearrangement links TRBV7-9 to TRBJ2-2; D is ambiguous. V dropped 3 bases and J dropped 5 bases, with 19 bases sitting between them. From germline, CDR1 is SEHNR and CDR2 FQNEAQ (reference sequence). The CDR3 length is 17 residues. The CDR3 coding sequence is TGTGCCAGCAGCTTCGTCGCTGGGGTCATGAGGACCGGGGAGCTGTTTTTT. This gives the protein CASSFVAGVMRTGELFF.

The chain has TRBV28 and TRBJ2-7; 12 bases match TRBD2. This CDR3 contains 15 residues. V was pared by 6 bases and J by 4 bases, with 7 bases of the junction left unmatched. Per the germline V gene, CDR1 is MDHEN and CDR2 is SYDVKM. DNA for the CDR3: TGTGCCAGCAGCCCCCGACTAGCGGGGGAGTACGAGCAGTACTTC. Its translation is CASSPRLAGEYEQYF. Based on the CDR3 plus reference TRBV28 and TRBJ2-7, the full variable domain is DVKVTQSSRYLVKRTGEKVFLECVQDMDHENMFWYRQDPGLGLRLIYFSYDVKMKEKGDIPEGYSVSREKKERFSLILESASTNQTSMYLCASSPRLAGEYEQYFGPGTRLTVT.

The chain recombines TRBV7-8 with TRBJ1-1; unclear D gene. Germline CDR1 is SGHVS and CDR2 is FQNEAQ. The CDR3 loop spans 13 amino acids. The germline V and J ends were trimmed by 3 bases and 1 base, with 6 bases remaining between them. The CDR3 here is CASSFGRNTEAFF. CDR3 in DNA: TGTGCCAGCAGCTTCGGGAGGAACACTGAAGCTTTCTTT.